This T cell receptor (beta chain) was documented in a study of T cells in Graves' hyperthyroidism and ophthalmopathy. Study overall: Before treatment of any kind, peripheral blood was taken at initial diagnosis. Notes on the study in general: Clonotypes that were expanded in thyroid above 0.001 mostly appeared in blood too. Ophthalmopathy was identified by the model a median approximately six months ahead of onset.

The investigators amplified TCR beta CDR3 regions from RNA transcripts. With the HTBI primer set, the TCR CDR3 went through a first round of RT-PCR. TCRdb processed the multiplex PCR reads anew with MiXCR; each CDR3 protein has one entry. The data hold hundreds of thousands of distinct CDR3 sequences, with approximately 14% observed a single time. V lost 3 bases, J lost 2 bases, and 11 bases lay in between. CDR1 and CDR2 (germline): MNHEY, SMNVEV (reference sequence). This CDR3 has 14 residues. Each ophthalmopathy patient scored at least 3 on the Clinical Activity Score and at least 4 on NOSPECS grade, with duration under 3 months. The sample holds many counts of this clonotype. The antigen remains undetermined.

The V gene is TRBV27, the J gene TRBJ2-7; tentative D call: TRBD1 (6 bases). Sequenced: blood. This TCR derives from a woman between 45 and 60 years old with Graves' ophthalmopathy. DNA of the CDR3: TGTGCCAGCAGTTTCTCCCGGGACACCTACGAGCAGTACTTC. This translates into CASSFSRDTYEQYF.